Described below is a single T cell receptor beta chain sequence and its context. Its antigen is undetermined. This sample stems from a study of T cells in Graves' hyperthyroidism and ophthalmopathy. RNA transcripts provided the source from which TCR beta CDR3 regions were amplified. Researchers ran a first-round RT-PCR on the TCR CDR3 using the HTBI primer set. TCRdb reprocessed the multiplex PCR reads with MiXCR, giving one entry per CDR3 protein. Here the sample spans under 450,000 distinct CDR3 sequences, approximately 18% being singletons. General study points: Also found in blood were most expanded thyroid clonotypes above 0.001.

The V gene end was trimmed by 5 bases and the J gene end by 6 bases; junction bases not matched to a gene: 14. The CDR3 length is 16 residues. Germline CDR1 and CDR2: DFQATT and SNEGSKA (reference sequence). The sequenced material came from blood. The TCR was taken from a young woman with Graves' hyperthyroidism that later progressed to Graves' ophthalmopathy. V and J are TRBV20-1 and TRBJ1-5, with 9 bases identical to TRBD1. The CDR3 DNA reads as TGCAGTGCTCACCTCGCGAGACAGGGGGTAGGTCAGCCCCAGCATTTT. It encodes CSAHLARQGVGQPQHF.